The 20 T cell receptor beta chains presented below share a single source sample, sequenced in a study of CD8 T cells in ankylosing spondylitis. Study-wide results and limits: Roughly eight highly homologous variants made up a TCR beta motif that seemed to typify ankylosing spondylitis blood.

TCRdb called the 5' RACE reads again in MiXCR, with one record for every CDR3 protein. The repertoire includes around 430,000 distinct CDR3 sequences, more than 15% of them detected once, and 1% sits in the top ten. These receptors' antigens are unknown. Sequencing input: blood, either unsorted or a sorted T cell fraction (not recorded which). These receptors were collected from a male donor with ankylosing spondylitis.

The gene calls are TRBV28 and TRBJ2-1, with 14 positions matching TRBD2. This CDR3 contains 14 residues. CDR1 and CDR2 (germline): MDHEN, SYDVKM. Trimming took 8 bases from V and 7 from J; bases not matched to a gene: 4. CDR3 sequence: CASGTSGSWNEQFF. In nucleotides, the CDR3 is TGTGCCAGCGGGACTAGCGGGAGTTGGAATGAGCAGTTCTTC.

At least ten counts were recorded for this clonotype. This chain links TRBV29-1 with TRBJ2-1; D uncertain. V lost 4 bases, J lost 10 bases, and 17 bases lay in between. CDR3 length: 13 residues. CDR1 is SQVTM, CDR2 ANQGSEA, per germline. The CDR3 DNA is TGCAGCGTTGGCTCGCTCGGTGGTGGGGAGCAGTTCTTC. It is translated as CSVGSLGGGEQFF.

This clonotype came up a few times. This chain uses TRBV7-9 with TRBJ1-4; 9 bases align to TRBD1. The CDR3 sequence is 14 residues long. J was trimmed by 8 bases and V by 4 bases; bases with no gene match: 5. Per the germline V gene, CDR1 is SEHNR and CDR2 is FQNEAQ (reference sequence). CDR3 DNA: TGTGCCAGCAGCTCGACAGGGGGTCGAGAAAAACTGTTTTTT. Translated, it gives CASSSTGGREKLFF.

The genes are TRBV7-9 and TRBJ1-4; D may be TRBD1 (5 bases). CDR1 SEHNR and CDR2 FQNEAQ come from the germline V gene (reference sequence). Trimming stripped 5 bases from V and 8 bases from J, with 18 bases between. This CDR3 has 15 residues. In DNA, the CDR3 is TGTGCCAGCAGCCCCGGGACGCAGGAGGCGGAAAAACTGTTTTTT. Translated, it gives CASSPGTQEAEKLFF.

This clonotype was recorded a few times. V usage is TRBV20-1 and J usage is TRBJ2-7; tentatively, D is TRBD1 (6 bases). This CDR3 is 12 amino acids long. V shed 3 bases and J shed 4 bases, with 10 bases lying between them. Germline CDR1 DFQATT, CDR2 SNEGSKA (reference sequence). In nucleotides, the CDR3 is TGCAGTGCTAGCCTAACAGGGTACGAGCAGTACTTC. It codes for CSASLTGYEQYF.

V usage is TRBV15 and J usage is TRBJ2-7; no definite D call. The CDR3 is made up of 17 amino acids. Germline V gives CDR1 LNHNV, CDR2 YYDKDF (reference sequence). Trimming took off 2 bases at V and 2 bases at J, with 19 bases between the two ends. The DNA of the CDR3 is TGTGCCACCAGCAGAACTATCGGAACAGTTCTTCCCTACGAGCAGTACTTC. It translates to CATSRTIGTVLPYEQYF.

J is TRBJ1-3 and V is TRBV20-1; 12 positions match TRBD1. Losses at the gene ends were 6 bases for V and 3 bases for J; bases not matched to a gene: 12. CDR1 DFQATT and CDR2 SNEGSKA come from the germline V gene (reference sequence). The CDR3 is 17 amino acids. In DNA form, the CDR3 reads TGCAGTGCCCCAGGGACAGGGGGCGCATTCAGTGGAAACACCATATATTTT. It is translated as CSAPGTGGAFSGNTIYF.

This clonotype was found a few times. The V gene is TRBV30, the J gene TRBJ1-6; D is undetermined. Germline V gene lookup returns CDR1 GTSNPN and CDR2 SVGIG (reference sequence). Trimming removed 1 base at V and 8 bases at J, with 6 bases between. This CDR3 spans 12 amino acids. In nucleotides, the CDR3 is TGTGCCTGGAGTGCAGTCTATTCACCCCTCCACTTT. This translates into CAWSAVYSPLHF.

This clonotype has just a few counts. This chain links TRBV6-5 with TRBJ2-5; tentatively, D is TRBD2 (5 bases). CDR3 length: 14 residues. CDR1 is MNHEY and CDR2 is SVGAGI in the germline V gene. V was trimmed by 2 bases and J by 5 bases, leaving 12 bases between them. The CDR3 coding sequence is TGTGCCAGCAGTTACGAGAGGGCCTGGGAGACCCAGTACTTC. This gives the protein CASSYERAWETQYF.

J is TRBJ2-1 and V is TRBV2; 8 bases agree with TRBD1. CDR3 length: 15 residues. CDR1 SNHLY and CDR2 FYNNEI come from the germline V gene. J gave up 7 bases and V 6 bases, and 11 bases lay outside the gene matches. The CDR3 DNA sequence: TGTGCCAGCAGCGACCAGGGGGCGTATAGTAATGAGCAGTTCTTC. Encoded protein: CASSDQGAYSNEQFF.

This chain uses TRBV20-1 with TRBJ2-1; 7 nucleotides align to TRBD2. The CDR3 runs to 13 residues. J lost 9 bases, V lost 0 bases, and 5 bases had no gene match. Per the germline V gene, CDR1 is DFQATT and CDR2 is SNEGSKA (reference sequence). The CDR3 DNA reads as TGCAGTGCTAGAGATCTGCGGGGGTTTGAGCAGTTCTTC. It is translated as CSARDLRGFEQFF.

CDR3 protein: CSARDRGGLHNEQFF. CDR3 in DNA: TGCAGTGCTAGAGATCGGGGGGGACTCCACAATGAGCAGTTCTTC. V and J are TRBV20-1 and TRBJ2-1, with TRBD2 matching 8 bases. This CDR3 is built from 15 residues. V lost 0 bases, J lost 5 bases, and 6 bases stayed unmatched. Germline CDR1 is DFQATT and CDR2 is SNEGSKA (reference sequence).

This clonotype was found a few times. The chain recombines TRBV29-1 with TRBJ2-3; 10 positions agree with TRBD2. The CDR3 is 15 residues long. In germline, CDR1 is SQVTM, CDR2 ANQGSEA. Trimming took 4 bases from V and 3 from J; bases not matched to a gene: 7. CDR3 DNA: TGCAGCGTTGCCGGGCTAGCGGGAGTAACAGATACGCAGTATTTT. Translating gives CSVAGLAGVTDTQYF.

This rearrangement joins TRBV7-9 to TRBJ1-2, with a tentative D call TRBD1 (6 bases). The germline CDR1 and CDR2 sequences are SEHNR and FQNEAQ (reference sequence). Trimming removed 5 bases from V and 6 bases from J, with 16 bases in between. The CDR3 is 14 residues long. The CDR3 DNA sequence: TGTGCCAGCAGCCGCGAAGGAGGGGGAAATGGCTACACCTTC. The encoded protein is CASSREGGGNGYTF.

This clonotype has a count of ten or more. V is TRBV10-3 and J is TRBJ2-3, with 9 bases identical to TRBD2. The CDR3 extends over 15 amino acids. CDR1 is ENHRY and CDR2 is SYGVKD in the germline V gene. Unmatched junction bases numbered 4, after V lost 2 bases and J lost 4 bases. CDR3 sequence (DNA): TGTGCCATCAGTGAGGAGGCGGGGGGGCCAGATACGCAGTATTTT. Translation gives CAISEEAGGPDTQYF.

The genes are TRBV4-1 and TRBJ1-4; 7 bases align to TRBD1. With V trimmed by 4 bases and J by 1 base, 3 bases remained unmatched. This CDR3 is 15 amino acids long. CDR1 is MGHRA, CDR2 YSYEKL, per germline. The CDR3 region is CASSPQGVTNEKLFF. CDR3 nucleotide sequence: TGCGCCAGCAGCCCGCAGGGGGTAACTAATGAAAAACTGTTTTTT.

This clonotype was seen a few times. V usage is TRBV4-1 and J usage is TRBJ2-3, with unresolved D. CDR3 length: 16 amino acids. The germline CDR1 and CDR2 sequences are MGHRA and YSYEKL. V was clipped by 1 base and J by 2 bases, with 13 bases between them. The CDR3 is CASSQVGQSVTDTQYF. The CDR3 DNA sequence: TGCGCCAGCAGCCAAGTGGGCCAGTCCGTCACAGATACGCAGTATTTT.

This chain joins TRBV5-1 and TRBJ2-1; 9 nucleotides line up with TRBD1. This CDR3 is 15 amino acids long. Looked up from germline, CDR1 is SGHRS and CDR2 is YFSETQ. The trim removed 4 bases at V and 1 base at J, leaving 3 bases unmatched. Written as DNA, the CDR3 is TGCGCCAGCAGCGAGGGACAGGGTTCCTACAATGAGCAGTTCTTC. Translating gives CASSEGQGSYNEQFF.

This clonotype was picked up a small number of times. The chain combines TRBV12-3 or TRBV12-4 with TRBJ2-7; TRBD1 might be the D (6 bases). The CDR3 totals 12 residues. CDR3 region: CAITGTSYEQYF. Here the CDR3 DNA reads TGTGCTATTACCGGGACATCATACGAGCAGTACTTC.

This clonotype was picked up a small number of times. The genes are TRBV9 and TRBJ1-6, with D perhaps matching TRBD1 (6 bases). CDR1 and CDR2 (germline): SGDLS, YYNGEE. This CDR3 contains 16 residues. Trimming cost V 0 bases and J 10 bases, with 17 bases left between them. This CDR3 reads CASSVGEGGSYSPLHF. DNA of the CDR3: TGTGCCAGCAGCGTAGGCGAAGGGGGTTCATACTCACCCCTCCACTTT.